These T cell receptor beta chains were read from a single sample in a study of shared clonotypes between healthy human individuals. Some clones are missing from TCRdb's copy, which holds only in-frame ones; the method was immunoSEQ multiplex PCR. The sample lists over 2,000,000 clones, roughly 93% occurring once. Sequencing input: naive CD8+ T cells from PBMCs. These TCRs come from a man younger than 35 in good health. Some clones in this sample may be carry-over from other donors' samples. Both conserved end residues are part of each CDR3. Each record gives: clone size, J gene, D gene, V gene, CDR3 protein, CDR3 DNA. D genes are given only for firm matches. Only some rows state a clone size, as once, few, many or a class for expanded clones.

size: -; J: TRBJ2-7; D: -; V: TRBV28; CDR3: CASSLRGHEYEQYF; DNA: TGTGCCAGCAGTTTACGAGGACACGAATACGAGCAGTACTTC
size: -; J: TRBJ2-5; D: -; V: TRBV13; CDR3: CASSSRAGAFQETQYF; DNA: TGTGCCAGCAGCAGCAGGGCAGGGGCCTTCCAAGAGACCCAGTACTTC
size: -; J: TRBJ2-7; D: -; V: TRBV10-2; CDR3: CASSEREAGPYEQYF; DNA: TGCGCCAGCAGTGAGAGGGAGGCAGGTCCGTACGAGCAGTACTTC
size: -; J: TRBJ2-4; D: -; V: TRBV5-1; CDR3: CASSLSGTAKNIQYF; DNA: TGCGCCAGCAGCCTTAGCGGAACAGCCAAAAACATTCAGTACTTC
size: -; J: TRBJ2-2; D: -; V: TRBV7-3; CDR3: CASSDQGDGELFF; DNA: TGTGCCAGCAGCGACCAGGGTGACGGGGAGCTGTTTTTT
size: -; J: TRBJ2-7; D: TRBD2; V: TRBV4-1; CDR3: CASSQVAGAGYEQYF; DNA: TGCGCCAGCAGCCAAGTAGCGGGAGCAGGCTACGAGCAGTACTTC
size: once; J: TRBJ1-1; D: -; V: TRBV19; CDR3: CASSPRTGNTEAFF; DNA: TGTGCCAGTAGTCCGCGGACGGGGAACACTGAAGCTTTCTTT
size: -; J: TRBJ1-1; D: -; V: TRBV19; CDR3: CASSIGNSNTEAFF; DNA: TGTGCCAGTAGTATAGGCAACTCGAACACTGAAGCTTTCTTT
size: -; J: TRBJ2-7; D: -; V: TRBV7-6; CDR3: CASSPSSGSGEQYF; DNA: TGTGCCAGCAGCCCAAGCTCAGGGTCGGGCGAGCAGTACTTC
size: -; J: TRBJ2-7; D: -; V: TRBV28; CDR3: CASSLAATHYEQYF; DNA: TGTGCCAGCAGTTTGGCGGCAACCCACTACGAGCAGTACTTC
size: -; J: TRBJ1-2; D: -; V: TRBV4-1; CDR3: CASSPVRIPYGYTF; DNA: TGCGCCAGCAGCCCGGTACGGATCCCCTATGGCTACACCTTC
size: -; J: TRBJ2-7; D: -; V: TRBV19; CDR3: CASSMGAGNLYEQYF; DNA: TGTGCCAGTAGTATGGGGGCAGGGAATCTCTACGAGCAGTACTTC
size: -; J: TRBJ1-2; D: -; V: TRBV19; CDR3: CATSTGSVGYTF; DNA: TGTGCCACTTCAACAGGGTCTGTTGGCTACACCTTC
size: -; J: TRBJ2-3; D: -; V: TRBV4-3; CDR3: CASSQDRTEAGDTQYF; DNA: TGCGCCAGCAGCCAAGATCGGACAGAGGCGGGAGATACGCAGTATTTT
size: -; J: TRBJ1-5; D: -; V: TRBV27; CDR3: CASGSTELGPQHF; DNA: TGTGCCAGCGGGAGTACGGAGCTAGGGCCCCAGCATTTT
size: -; J: TRBJ1-2; D: TRBD1; V: TRBV27; CDR3: CASSSGTATANYGYTF; DNA: TGTGCCAGCAGTTCTGGGACAGCAACGGCTAACTATGGCTACACCTTC
size: -; J: TRBJ1-2; D: -; V: TRBV9; CDR3: CASRGISQGQNYGYTF; DNA: TGTGCCAGCAGGGGAATTTCACAGGGACAAAACTATGGCTACACCTTC
size: -; J: TRBJ2-1; D: TRBD1; V: TRBV27; CDR3: CASSSTGPWNEQFF; DNA: TGTGCCAGCAGTTCGACAGGGCCTTGGAATGAGCAGTTCTTC
size: few; J: TRBJ1-4; D: -; V: TRBV2; CDR3: CASSEGQINEKLFF; DNA: TGTGCCAGCAGTGAAGGACAGATTAATGAAAAACTGTTTTTT
size: -; J: TRBJ2-7; D: TRBD2; V: TRBV4-1; CDR3: CASSRGGLAGVGEQYF; DNA: TGCGCCAGCAGCAGGGGAGGACTAGCGGGAGTCGGCGAGCAGTACTTC
size: -; J: TRBJ2-2; D: -; V: TRBV7-9; CDR3: CASSEENTGELFF; DNA: TGTGCCAGTTCCGAAGAGAACACCGGGGAGCTGTTTTTT
size: -; J: TRBJ2-7; D: TRBD1; V: TRBV6-1; CDR3: CASRAPGTGFYEQYF; DNA: TGTGCCAGCAGGGCCCCCGGGACAGGGTTCTACGAGCAGTACTTC
size: -; J: TRBJ2-5; D: -; V: TRBV27; CDR3: CASSSGGLGTQYF; DNA: TGTGCCAGCAGTTCTGGGGGGCTTGGGACCCAGTACTTC
size: -; J: TRBJ2-2; D: TRBD1; V: TRBV19; CDR3: CASSPGQGNTGELFF; DNA: TGTGCCAGTAGCCCCGGACAGGGGAACACCGGGGAGCTGTTTTTT
size: -; J: TRBJ2-1; D: -; V: TRBV25-1; CDR3: CASSEKGHYAGNEQFF; DNA: TGTGCCAGCAGTGAAAAGGGGCACTATGCGGGAAATGAGCAGTTCTTC
size: -; J: TRBJ2-7; D: -; V: TRBV5-6; CDR3: CASSLIRSSSYEQYF; DNA: TGTGCCAGCAGCTTGATCCGCTCGAGCTCCTACGAGCAGTACTTC
size: -; J: TRBJ1-2; D: -; V: TRBV19; CDR3: CASSIGTGGLSGYTF; DNA: TGTGCCAGTAGTATAGGGACCGGGGGATTGTCTGGCTACACCTTC
size: -; J: TRBJ1-5; D: -; V: TRBV2; CDR3: CASSDRSNSNQPQHF; DNA: TGTGCCAGCAGTGACAGATCTAATAGCAATCAGCCCCAGCATTTT
size: -; J: TRBJ1-1; D: -; V: TRBV7-9; CDR3: CASSPPLGVGRGTEAFF; DNA: TGTGCCAGCAGCCCCCCCCTGGGGGTCGGAAGAGGGACTGAAGCTTTCTTT
size: -; J: TRBJ1-2; D: -; V: TRBV13; CDR3: CASSSPPGATFYGYTF; DNA: TGTGCCAGCAGCTCGCCACCGGGAGCCACCTTCTATGGCTACACCTTC
size: -; J: TRBJ1-1; D: -; V: TRBV2; CDR3: CAAPPRAANTEAFF; DNA: TGTGCCGCCCCTCCCCGCGCTGCGAACACTGAAGCTTTCTTT
size: -; J: TRBJ2-1; D: TRBD2; V: TRBV9; CDR3: CASSAGTSGDREQFF; DNA: TGTGCCAGCAGCGCTGGGACTAGCGGTGATAGGGAGCAGTTCTTC
size: -; J: TRBJ1-1; D: -; V: TRBV5-1; CDR3: CASSLPRDLPSTEAFF; DNA: TGCGCCAGCAGCTTACCCCGGGACTTGCCTAGCACTGAAGCTTTCTTT
size: -; J: TRBJ2-7; D: TRBD1; V: TRBV11-2; CDR3: CASSVGQGNEQYF; DNA: TGTGCCAGCAGCGTGGGACAGGGGAACGAGCAGTACTTC
size: -; J: TRBJ1-1; D: TRBD1; V: TRBV27; CDR3: CASSDDRVTEAFF; DNA: TGTGCCAGCAGTGACGACAGGGTCACTGAAGCTTTCTTT
size: -; J: TRBJ1-2; D: TRBD1; V: TRBV30; CDR3: CAWGTDTQRYGYTF; DNA: TGTGCCTGGGGGACAGACACCCAACGCTATGGCTACACCTTC
size: -; J: TRBJ2-2; D: TRBD2; V: TRBV28; CDR3: CASRPLKELAGNTGELFF; DNA: TGTGCCAGCAGACCACTAAAAGAGTTAGCGGGAAACACCGGGGAGCTGTTTTTT
size: -; J: TRBJ2-3; D: TRBD2; V: TRBV9; CDR3: CASSAGLAENTDTQYF; DNA: TGTGCCAGCAGCGCGGGACTAGCCGAAAACACAGATACGCAGTATTTT
size: -; J: TRBJ1-5; D: -; V: TRBV5-3; CDR3: CARSPPDGNQPQHF; DNA: TGTGCCAGAAGCCCCCCTGATGGCAATCAGCCCCAGCATTTT
size: -; J: TRBJ2-7; D: TRBD2; V: TRBV4-3; CDR3: CASSQDSGVVYEQYF; DNA: TGCGCCAGCAGCCAAGACAGCGGGGTAGTCTACGAGCAGTACTTC
size: once; J: TRBJ1-3; D: -; V: TRBV5-6; CDR3: CASSFEALDSGNTIYF; DNA: TGTGCCAGCAGCTTTGAAGCCCTGGACTCTGGAAACACCATATATTTT
size: -; J: TRBJ2-5; D: -; V: TRBV7-3; CDR3: CASSPRRGVQETQYF; DNA: TGTGCCAGCAGCCCCAGAAGGGGGGTCCAAGAGACCCAGTACTTC
size: once; J: TRBJ2-7; D: -; V: TRBV2; CDR3: CASFRGEQYF; DNA: TGTGCCAGCTTTCGGGGCGAGCAGTACTTC
size: -; J: TRBJ2-3; D: -; V: TRBV7-6; CDR3: CASSLEGHTRGDTQYF; DNA: TGTGCCAGCAGCTTAGAGGGACACACGCGAGGGGATACGCAGTATTTT
size: -; J: TRBJ2-3; D: -; V: TRBV7-8; CDR3: CASSLWDTGTDTQYF; DNA: TGTGCCAGCAGCTTATGGGACACAGGCACAGATACGCAGTATTTT
size: -; J: TRBJ1-5; D: -; V: TRBV2; CDR3: CASRSGGVNQPQHF; DNA: TGTGCCAGCCGTAGCGGGGGGGTCAATCAGCCCCAGCATTTT
size: -; J: TRBJ2-7; D: TRBD2; V: TRBV7-2; CDR3: CASSTGLAGSYEQYF; DNA: TGTGCCAGCAGTACGGGACTAGCGGGATCCTACGAGCAGTACTTC
size: -; J: TRBJ2-3; D: -; V: TRBV19; CDR3: CASGGWASSTDTQYF; DNA: TGTGCCAGTGGAGGCTGGGCGAGTAGCACAGATACGCAGTATTTT
size: -; J: TRBJ2-1; D: -; V: TRBV9; CDR3: CASSVTKVGAGVGNEQFF; DNA: TGTGCCAGCAGCGTAACAAAAGTGGGGGCAGGGGTAGGCAATGAGCAGTTCTTC
size: -; J: TRBJ2-2; D: -; V: TRBV7-8; CDR3: CASRLGLAGTGELFF; DNA: TGTGCCAGCCGCCTAGGGCTAGCAGGCACCGGGGAGCTGTTTTTT
size: -; J: TRBJ2-1; D: TRBD2; V: TRBV29-1; CDR3: CSVLPRLAGANEQFF; DNA: TGCAGCGTCCTACCCCGGCTAGCGGGAGCCAATGAGCAGTTCTTC
size: -; J: TRBJ1-2; D: -; V: TRBV29-1; CDR3: CSALAVADGYTF; DNA: TGCAGCGCCCTAGCGGTAGCGGATGGCTACACCTTC
size: -; J: TRBJ2-3; D: -; V: TRBV23-1; CDR3: CASSQDTQYF; DNA: TGCGCCAGCAGTCAAGATACGCAGTATTTT
size: -; J: TRBJ2-7; D: -; V: TRBV7-6; CDR3: CASRQGPTSYEQYF; DNA: TGTGCCAGCAGACAGGGACCCACCTCCTACGAGCAGTACTTC
size: -; J: TRBJ2-1; D: TRBD2; V: TRBV27; CDR3: CASSTKGLAGGPYNEQFF; DNA: TGTGCCAGCAGTACCAAGGGACTAGCGGGAGGGCCCTACAATGAGCAGTTCTTC
size: -; J: TRBJ2-3; D: -; V: TRBV19; CDR3: CASSTPTGTDTQYF; DNA: TGTGCCAGTAGTACTCCGACAGGCACAGATACGCAGTATTTT
size: -; J: TRBJ2-2; D: -; V: TRBV28; CDR3: CASSFIPFDPNTGELFF; DNA: TGTGCCAGCAGTTTTATCCCCTTCGACCCGAACACCGGGGAGCTGTTTTTT
size: -; J: TRBJ2-7; D: TRBD1; V: TRBV30; CDR3: CAWSVQQGAEQYF; DNA: TGTGCCTGGAGTGTACAACAGGGGGCCGAGCAGTACTTC
size: -; J: TRBJ2-7; D: TRBD2; V: TRBV4-2; CDR3: CASSHLAGGLYEQYF; DNA: TGTGCCAGCAGCCATCTAGCGGGAGGTCTGTACGAGCAGTACTTC